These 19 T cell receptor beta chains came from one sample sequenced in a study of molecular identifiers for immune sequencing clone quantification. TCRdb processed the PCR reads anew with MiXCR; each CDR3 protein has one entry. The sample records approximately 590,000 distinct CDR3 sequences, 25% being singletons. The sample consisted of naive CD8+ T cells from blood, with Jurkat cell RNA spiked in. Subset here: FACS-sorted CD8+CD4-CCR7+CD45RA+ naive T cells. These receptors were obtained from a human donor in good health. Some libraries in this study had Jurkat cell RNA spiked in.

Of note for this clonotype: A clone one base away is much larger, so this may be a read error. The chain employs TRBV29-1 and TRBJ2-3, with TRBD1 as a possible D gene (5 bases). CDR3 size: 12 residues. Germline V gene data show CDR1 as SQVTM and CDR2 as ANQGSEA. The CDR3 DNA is TGCAGCGTTGAACAGGGTACAGGTACGCAGTATTTT. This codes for CSVEQGTGTQYF.

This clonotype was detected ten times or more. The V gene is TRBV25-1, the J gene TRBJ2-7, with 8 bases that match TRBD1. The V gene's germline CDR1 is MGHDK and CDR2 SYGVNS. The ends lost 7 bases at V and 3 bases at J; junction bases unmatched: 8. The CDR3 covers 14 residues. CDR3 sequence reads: CASISTGTGYEQYF. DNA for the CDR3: TGTGCCAGCATTTCTACCGGGACAGGCTACGAGCAGTACTTC.

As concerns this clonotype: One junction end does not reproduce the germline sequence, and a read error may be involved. The CDR3 here is CAGSSPYEQYF. CDR3 sequence (DNA): TGTGCCGGCAGTAGTCCCTACGAGCAGTACTTC. The chain recombines TRBV11-2 with TRBJ2-7; D remains ambiguous. The CDR3 covers 11 residues. Germline V gene data show CDR1 as SGHAT and CDR2 as FQNNGV.

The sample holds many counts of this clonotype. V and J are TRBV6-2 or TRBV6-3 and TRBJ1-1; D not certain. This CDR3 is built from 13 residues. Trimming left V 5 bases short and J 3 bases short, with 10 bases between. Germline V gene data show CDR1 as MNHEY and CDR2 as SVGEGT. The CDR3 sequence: CASSHLDYTEAFF. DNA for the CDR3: TGTGCCAGCAGTCACCTTGATTACACTGAAGCTTTCTTT.

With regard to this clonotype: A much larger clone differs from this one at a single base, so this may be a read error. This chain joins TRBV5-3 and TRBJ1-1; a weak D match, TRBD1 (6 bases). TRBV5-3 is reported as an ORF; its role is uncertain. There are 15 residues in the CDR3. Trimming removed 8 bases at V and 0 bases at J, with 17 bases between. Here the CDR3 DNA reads TGTGCCAGCACCCCGACAGGACACTTGAACACTGAAGCTTTCTTT. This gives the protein CASTPTGHLNTEAFF.

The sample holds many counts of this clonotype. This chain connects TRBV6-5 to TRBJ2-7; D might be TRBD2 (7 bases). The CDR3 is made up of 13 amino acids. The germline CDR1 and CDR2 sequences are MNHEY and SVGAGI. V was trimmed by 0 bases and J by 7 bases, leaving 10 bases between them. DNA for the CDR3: TGTGCCAGCAGTTACTCGGGGGGGCGAGAGCAGTACTTC. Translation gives CASSYSGGREQYF.

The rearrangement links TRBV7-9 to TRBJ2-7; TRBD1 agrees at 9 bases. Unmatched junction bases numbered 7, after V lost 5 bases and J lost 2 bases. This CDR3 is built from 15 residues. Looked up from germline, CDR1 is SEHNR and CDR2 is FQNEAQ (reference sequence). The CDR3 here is CASSNRDRETYEQYF. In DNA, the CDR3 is TGTGCCAGCAGCAATCGGGACAGGGAGACCTACGAGCAGTACTTC.

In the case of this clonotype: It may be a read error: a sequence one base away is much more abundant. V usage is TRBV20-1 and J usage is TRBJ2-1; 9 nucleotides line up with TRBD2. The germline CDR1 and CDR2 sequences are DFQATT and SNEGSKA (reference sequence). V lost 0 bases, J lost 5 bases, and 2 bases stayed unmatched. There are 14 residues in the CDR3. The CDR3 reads CSARDSGGHNEQFF. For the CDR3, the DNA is TGCAGTGCTAGAGATAGCGGGGGTCACAATGAGCAGTTCTTC.

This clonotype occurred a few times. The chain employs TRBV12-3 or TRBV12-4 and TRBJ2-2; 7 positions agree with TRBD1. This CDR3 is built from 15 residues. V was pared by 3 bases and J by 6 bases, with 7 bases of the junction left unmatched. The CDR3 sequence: CASSFTGVGPGELFF. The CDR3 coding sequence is TGTGCCAGCAGTTTTACAGGGGTGGGGCCCGGGGAGCTGTTTTTT.

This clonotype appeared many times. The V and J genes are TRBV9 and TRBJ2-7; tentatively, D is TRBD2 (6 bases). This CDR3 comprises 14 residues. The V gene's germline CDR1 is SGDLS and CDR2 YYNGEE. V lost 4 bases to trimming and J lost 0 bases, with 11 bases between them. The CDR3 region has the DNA TGTGCCAGCAGCCCCGGGGGTCTCTCCTACGAGCAGTACTTC. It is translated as CASSPGGLSYEQYF.

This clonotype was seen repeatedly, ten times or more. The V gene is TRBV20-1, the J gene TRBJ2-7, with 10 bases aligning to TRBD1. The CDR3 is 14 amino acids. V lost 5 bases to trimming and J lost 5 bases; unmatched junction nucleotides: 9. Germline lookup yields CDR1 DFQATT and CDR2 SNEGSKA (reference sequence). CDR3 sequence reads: CSAEPGQGLHEQYF. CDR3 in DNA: TGCAGTGCTGAACCGGGACAGGGGCTTCACGAGCAGTACTTC.

CDR3 in DNA: TGTGCCAGCAGTGTTACGTCTAGCGGTATGTACTTC. This encodes CASSVTSSGMYF. V is TRBV28 and J is TRBJ2-7; 7 nucleotides match TRBD2. The germline gives CDR1 MDHEN, CDR2 SYDVKM. This CDR3 has 12 amino acids. With 5 bases clipped from V and 12 bases from J, the junction kept 10 bases outside the gene matches. Full variable domain (remainder filled in from reference TRBV28 and TRBJ2-7): DVKVTQSSRYLVKRTGEKVFLECVQDMDHENMFWYRQDPGLGLRLIYFSYDVKMKEKGDIPEGYSVSREKKERFSLILESASTNQTSMYLCASSVTSSGMYFGPGTRLTVT.

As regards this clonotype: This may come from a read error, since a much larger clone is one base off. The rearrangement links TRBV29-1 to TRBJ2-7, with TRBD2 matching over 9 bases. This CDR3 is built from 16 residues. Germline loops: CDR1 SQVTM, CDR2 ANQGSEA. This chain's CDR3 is CGVEVLLAGSSYEQYF. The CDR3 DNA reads TGCGGCGTTGAAGTCCTCCTAGCGGGATCTTCCTACGAGCAGTACTTC.

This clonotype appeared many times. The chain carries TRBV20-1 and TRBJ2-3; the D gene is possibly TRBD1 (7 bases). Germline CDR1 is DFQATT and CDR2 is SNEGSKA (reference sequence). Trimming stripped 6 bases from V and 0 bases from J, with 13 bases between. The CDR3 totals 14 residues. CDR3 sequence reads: CSAEGAVSTDTQYF. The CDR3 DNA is TGCAGTGCGGAGGGGGCGGTGAGCACAGATACGCAGTATTTT.

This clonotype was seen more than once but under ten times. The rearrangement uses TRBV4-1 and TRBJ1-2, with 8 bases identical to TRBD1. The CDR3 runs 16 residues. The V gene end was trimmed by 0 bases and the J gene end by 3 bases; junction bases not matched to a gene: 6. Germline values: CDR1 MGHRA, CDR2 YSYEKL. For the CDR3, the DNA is TGCGCCAGCAGCCAAGAGGTGACAGGGGACTACTATGGCTACACCTTC. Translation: CASSQEVTGDYYGYTF.

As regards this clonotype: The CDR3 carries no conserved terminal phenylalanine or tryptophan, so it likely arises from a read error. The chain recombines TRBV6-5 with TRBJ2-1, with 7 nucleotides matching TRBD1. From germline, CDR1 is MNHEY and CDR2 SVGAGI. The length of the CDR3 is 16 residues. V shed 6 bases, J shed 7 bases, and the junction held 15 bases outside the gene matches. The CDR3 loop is CASSPYDTGVGNEQFS. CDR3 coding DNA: TGTGCCAGCAGCCCCTATGACACAGGGGTTGGGAATGAGCAGTTCTCC.

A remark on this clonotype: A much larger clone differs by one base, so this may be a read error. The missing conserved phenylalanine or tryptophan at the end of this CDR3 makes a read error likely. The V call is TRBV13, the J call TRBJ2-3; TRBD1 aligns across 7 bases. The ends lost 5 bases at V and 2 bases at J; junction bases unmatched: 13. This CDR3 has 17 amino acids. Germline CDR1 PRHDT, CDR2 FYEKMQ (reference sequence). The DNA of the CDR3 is TGTGCCAGCAGCCCTAGTCCGTGGACAGGACCCACAGATACGCAGTATCTT. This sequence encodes CASSPSPWTGPTDTQYL.

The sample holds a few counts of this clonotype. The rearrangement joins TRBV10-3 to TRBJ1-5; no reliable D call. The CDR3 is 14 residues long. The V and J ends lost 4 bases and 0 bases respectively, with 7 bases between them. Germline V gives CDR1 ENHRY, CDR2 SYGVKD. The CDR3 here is CAISGTDSNQPQHF. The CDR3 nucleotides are TGTGCCATCAGTGGGACGGATAGCAATCAGCCCCAGCATTTT.

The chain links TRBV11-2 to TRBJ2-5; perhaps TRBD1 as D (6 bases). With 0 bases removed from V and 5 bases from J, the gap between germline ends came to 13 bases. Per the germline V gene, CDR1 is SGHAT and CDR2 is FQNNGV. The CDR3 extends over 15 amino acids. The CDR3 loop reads CASSLDWSGAETQYF. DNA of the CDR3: TGTGCCAGCAGCTTAGATTGGTCAGGGGCGGAGACCCAGTACTTC.